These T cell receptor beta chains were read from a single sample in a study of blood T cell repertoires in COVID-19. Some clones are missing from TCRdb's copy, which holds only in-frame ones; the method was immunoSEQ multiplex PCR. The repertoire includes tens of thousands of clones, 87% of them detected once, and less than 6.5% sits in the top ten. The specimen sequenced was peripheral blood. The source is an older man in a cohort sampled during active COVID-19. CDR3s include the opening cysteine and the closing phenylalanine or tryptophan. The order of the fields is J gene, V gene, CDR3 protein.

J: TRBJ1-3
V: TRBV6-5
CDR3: CASRTGSGGNTIYF

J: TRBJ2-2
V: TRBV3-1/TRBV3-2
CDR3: CASSQYSGGATGELFF

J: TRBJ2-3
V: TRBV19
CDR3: CASRGTGGTDTQYF

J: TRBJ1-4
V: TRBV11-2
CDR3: CASSLGQGRNEKLFF

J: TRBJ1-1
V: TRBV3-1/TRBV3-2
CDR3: CASSPGPGNTEAFF

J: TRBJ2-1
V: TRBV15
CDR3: CATSRDPGPRSNEQFF

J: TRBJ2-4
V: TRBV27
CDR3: CASSLDRGLLNIQYF

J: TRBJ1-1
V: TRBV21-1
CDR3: CASSGPYRSEAFF

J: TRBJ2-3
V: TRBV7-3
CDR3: CASSFGQGASDTQYF

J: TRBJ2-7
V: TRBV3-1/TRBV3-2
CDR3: CASSQDSTGRSYEQYF

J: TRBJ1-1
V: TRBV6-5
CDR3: CASSYTHTEAFF

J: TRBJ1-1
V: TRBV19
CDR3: CASSPRGNTEAFF

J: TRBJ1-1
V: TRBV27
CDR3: CASSRRDRSPAFF

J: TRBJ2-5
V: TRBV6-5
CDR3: CASSYTVAGGQETQYF

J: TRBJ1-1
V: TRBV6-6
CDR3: CASREGGVTEAFF

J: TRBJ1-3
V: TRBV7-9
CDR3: CASSLSGTGGKGNTIYF

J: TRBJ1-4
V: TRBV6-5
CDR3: CASSYNRYEKLFF

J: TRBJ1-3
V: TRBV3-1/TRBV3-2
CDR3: CASSQDMTDNRNTIYF

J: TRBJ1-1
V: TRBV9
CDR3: CASSPIQGRPNTEAFF

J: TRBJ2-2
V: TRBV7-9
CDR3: CASSFGLAGGTGELFF

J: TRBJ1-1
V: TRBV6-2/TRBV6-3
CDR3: CASSYRRGSSTEAFF

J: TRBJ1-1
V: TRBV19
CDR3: CASSMTSGVGTEAFF

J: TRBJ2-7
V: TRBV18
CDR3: CASSPFKDRGEQYF

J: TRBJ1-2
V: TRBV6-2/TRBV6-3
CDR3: CASSLPVQARFGYTF

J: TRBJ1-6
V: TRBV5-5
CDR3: CASSLASPGSPLHF

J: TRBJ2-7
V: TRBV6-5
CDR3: CASSQTSGSSYEQYF

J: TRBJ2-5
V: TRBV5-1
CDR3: CASSSGGETQYF

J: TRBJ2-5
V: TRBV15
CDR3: CATSRVFNQETQYF

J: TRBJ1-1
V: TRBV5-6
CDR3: CASSFKGADTEAFF

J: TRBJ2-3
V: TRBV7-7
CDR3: CASSLYAGSTDTQYF

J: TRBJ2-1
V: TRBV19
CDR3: CASSREGAYNEQFF

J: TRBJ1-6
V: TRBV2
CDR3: CASSEALGGANSPLHF

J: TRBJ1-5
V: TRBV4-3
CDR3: CASSQEWTGYQPQHF

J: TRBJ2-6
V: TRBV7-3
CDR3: CASSLGGAGANVLTF